The subject of this entry is one T cell receptor (beta chain). What it binds is unknown. Using immunoSEQ multiplex PCR, the repertoire was profiled, and TCRdb retains in-frame clones only, with some absent. The sample comprises over 100,000 clones, over 80% of which are singletons, and more than 8% rests with the top ten. The sample belongs to a study of T cell responses to AZD1222 COVID-19 vaccine. Points from the study as a whole: Females made up more of the donors, who were largely white British, and clonal diversity may have come out too low. Scientists sampled the repertoires only once the peak T cell response had passed. With dominance at 160-218 and 743-854, vaccine-associated CD4 TCRs spanned spike.

The CDR3 sequence is 13 residues long. V was pared by 0 bases and J by 7 bases, with 11 bases between. Germline lookup yields CDR1 SGHRS and CDR2 YFSETQ. J is TRBJ2-7 and V is TRBV5-1, with D perhaps given as TRBD1 or TRBD2 (7 bases each). The sequenced sample was peripheral blood, obtained on day 0 of AZD1222 vaccination. The source of this sequence is an adult in good health. The CDR3 is CASSLAQGGEQYF. In DNA form, the CDR3 reads TGCGCCAGCAGCTTGGCGCAGGGGGGGGAGCAGTACTTC.